The clone carrying this T cell receptor beta chain was recorded a few times. No antigen is known for it. Additional DNA sequences in this sample encode the identical CDR3. Expressed TCRB transcripts were sequenced after all isolated RNA was converted to cDNA. Profiled with immunoSEQ multiplex PCR; TCRdb holds only in-frame clones, not every one. The data show approximately 150,000 clones, with less than 15% seen just once and approximately 1.3% held by the top ten. Via CD45RO/CCR7/CD25/CD127/CD95/CD27, cells of the CD4+ naive, central memory, regulatory and stem cell-like memory subsets were sorted. This CDR3 spans 12 amino acids. The germline V and J ends were trimmed by 4 bases and 4 bases, with 7 bases remaining between them. The germline V gene encodes CDR1 SGHTS and CDR2 YDEGEE. This sample was taken from a study of beta chain features in type 1 diabetes. At the level of the study: The number of sorted cells examined across all samples was around 110 million.

Study results and limitations: For Type 1 diabetes patients, all four CD4+ subsets carried TCRB CDR3s that were moderately but significantly shorter. In comparison with healthy donors, patients had naive, central memory and Treg TCRB repertoires that appeared more similar. Cells expressing TCR highly could be over-represented by cDNA sequencing.

Input material: central memory CD4+ T cells from blood. This receptor was obtained from a man between 18 and 35 years old with type 1 diabetes. The gene calls are TRBV5-8 and TRBJ2-3; tentative D call: TRBD2 (5 bases). The chain's CDR3 is CASSPRADTQYF. CDR3 DNA: TGTGCCAGCAGCCCGCGGGCAGATACGCAGTATTTT.